The 17 T cell receptor beta chains below come from one sample, sequenced in a study of OX40 agonist ivuxolimab in advanced cancers. Library construction relied on the immunoSEQ multiplex PCR assay. TCRdb re-hosts the immuneACCESS table, in-frame sequences only. Its copies lack some clones; in the studies checked, an unresolved V gene accounts for under half of them, and the cause for the rest is not known. Counted in this sample were 65,000 to 75,000 clones; 85% of them appeared once. The top ten clones comprise about 0.76% of the sample. The sample consisted of CD4+ or CD8+ T cells sorted from blood, taken in a trial of the OX40 agonist ivuxolimab. The origin of the receptors is an adult with an advanced solid tumor such as melanoma, head and neck, liver or kidney cancer.

Only a few counts were recorded for this clone. This chain uses TRBV9 with TRBJ2-1; 13 nucleotides align to TRBD2. CDR1 SGDLS and CDR2 YYNGEE come from the germline V gene. J was trimmed by 8 bases and V by 6 bases; bases with no gene match: 14. CDR3 length: 17 amino acids. The CDR3 is CASNDGLAGDTEDEQFF. The CDR3 region has the DNA TGTGCCAGCAACGACGGACTAGCGGGAGACACTGAGGATGAGCAGTTCTTC.

The genes are TRBV7-9 and TRBJ2-2, with D perhaps assigned TRBD1 or TRBD2 (5 bases each). CDR1 and CDR2 (germline): SEHNR, FQNEAQ (reference sequence). V was pared by 2 bases and J by 3 bases, with 10 bases between. The CDR3 is made up of 15 amino acids. The CDR3 region is CASSLMQGDTGELFF. The CDR3 DNA sequence: TGTGCCAGCAGCTTAATGCAGGGAGACACCGGGGAGCTGTTTTTT.

On this clone: Compared with germline, one end of the junction differs, possibly owing to a read error. The chain links TRBV7-9 to TRBJ2-5, with 11 bases fitting TRBD2. There are 15 residues in the CDR3. Germline CDR1 SEHNR, CDR2 FQNEAQ (reference sequence). CDR3 in amino acids: CASSIATSGKETQYF. The CDR3 bases are TGTGCCAGCAGCATAGCGACTAGCGGGAAAGAGACCCAGTACTTC. The full variable domain, with the rest looked up from reference TRBV7-9 and TRBJ2-5, is DTGVSQNPRHKITKRGQNVTFRCDPISEHNRLYWYRQTLGQGPEFLTYFQNEAQLEKSRLLSDRFSAERPKGSFSTLEIQRTEQGDSAMYLCASSIATSGKETQYFGPGTRLLVL.

This clone was seen once. V and J are TRBV6-4 and TRBJ1-2; D is unclear. With 2 bases removed from V and 5 bases from J, the gap between germline ends came to 6 bases. CDR1 is MRHNA, CDR2 SNTAGT, per germline. The CDR3 loop spans 12 amino acids. The CDR3 DNA sequence: TGTGCCAGCAGTGACGGATTTTATGGCTACACCTTC. Protein product: CASSDGFYGYTF.

CDR3 region: CASRWTVKEKLFF. The DNA for the CDR3 is TGTGCCAGCAGGTGGACAGTAAAGGAAAAACTGTTTTTT. This chain connects TRBV28 to TRBJ1-4; maybe TRBD1 (6 bases). Germline CDR1 MDHEN, CDR2 SYDVKM. This CDR3 has 13 amino acids. V was shortened by 6 bases and J by 8 bases, with 13 bases between the two germline ends. Variable domain in full (rest from reference TRBV28 and TRBJ1-4): DVKVTQSSRYLVKRTGEKVFLECVQDMDHENMFWYRQDPGLGLRLIYFSYDVKMKEKGDIPEGYSVSREKKERFSLILESASTNQTSMYLCASRWTVKEKLFFGSGTQLSVL.

V usage is TRBV6-5 and J usage is TRBJ1-2; D remains ambiguous. The germline V and J ends were trimmed by 6 bases and 7 bases, with 9 bases remaining between them. This CDR3 contains 11 residues. Germline V lookup: CDR1 MNHEY, CDR2 SVGAGI. CDR3 sequence (DNA): TGTGCCAGCAGGGGGAGTTCTGGCTACACCTTC. It encodes CASRGSSGYTF.

The chain employs TRBV14 and TRBJ2-7; D not certain. Trimming pared 3 bases from V and 9 bases from J, leaving 15 bases between. Germline assignment: CDR1 SGHDN and CDR2 FVKESK. CDR3 length equals 13 residues. The CDR3 loop is CASSQASTVAQYF. The CDR3, as DNA: TGTGCCAGCAGCCAGGCTAGTACCGTCGCGCAGTACTTC.

The J gene is TRBJ1-3, the V gene TRBV25-1; a possible D gene is TRBD1 (5 bases). Trimming took 9 bases from V and 5 from J, leaving 26 bases between them. This CDR3 contains 17 residues. Germline-derived CDR1 and CDR2 are MGHDK and SYGVNS. For the CDR3, the DNA is TGTGCCAGTACCGGGTCTGGGACGCAGATAAAACGAAACACCATATATTTT. Amino acid sequence: CASTGSGTQIKRNTIYF.

The chain recombines TRBV11-2 with TRBJ2-7, with D tentatively TRBD1 (6 bases). The V end lost 1 base, the J end lost 3 bases, and 19 bases lay between the germline ends. From germline, CDR1 is SGHAT and CDR2 FQNNGV. The CDR3 spans 17 residues. The CDR3 DNA is TGTGCCAGCAGCTTAGGATCTTGGACAGTGATCATCTACGAGCAGTACTTC. Its translation is CASSLGSWTVIIYEQYF.

The chain combines TRBV9 with TRBJ2-1, with 9 bases aligning to TRBD2. The junction had 9 bases not matched to a gene; V was cut back by 1 base and J by 10 bases. This CDR3 is 15 amino acids long. Per the germline V gene, CDR1 is SGDLS and CDR2 is YYNGEE. CDR3 sequence: CASSVITSGRVEQFF. DNA for the CDR3: TGTGCCAGCAGCGTAATCACTAGCGGGCGCGTCGAGCAGTTCTTC.

The V and J genes are TRBV5-1 and TRBJ1-4; tentatively, D is TRBD1 (6 bases). The germline V gene encodes CDR1 SGHRS and CDR2 YFSETQ. The CDR3 length is 15 residues. Deletions cut 0 bases from V and 8 bases from J, with 14 bases between. CDR3 loop: CASSLEGGDGEKLFF. DNA of the CDR3: TGCGCCAGCAGCTTGGAGGGGGGCGATGGCGAAAAACTGTTTTTT.

This chain joins TRBV6-5 and TRBJ2-3; no reliable D call. Deletions cut 6 bases from V and 4 bases from J, with 11 bases between. This CDR3 has 13 residues. Per the germline V gene, CDR1 is MNHEY and CDR2 is SVGAGI. CDR3 region: CASSRLLADTQYF. The CDR3 nucleotides are TGTGCCAGCAGCCGTCTGTTGGCAGATACGCAGTATTTT.

The chain employs TRBV14 and TRBJ2-7; 8 bases are a match to TRBD2. The CDR3 sequence is 19 residues long. Germline V lookup: CDR1 SGHDN, CDR2 FVKESK. The junction had 14 bases not matched to a gene; V was cut back by 1 base and J by 0 bases. The CDR3 bases are TGTGCCAGCAGCCAAGTCCCAGCGGGAGAACAATGGGGCTCCTACGAGCAGTACTTC. Translated, it gives CASSQVPAGEQWGSYEQYF. Together with reference TRBV14 and TRBJ2-7, the CDR3 gives the full variable domain: EAGVTQFPSHSVIEKGQTVTLRCDPISGHDNLYWYRRVMGKEIKFLLHFVKESKQDESGMPNNRFLAERTGGTYSTLKVQPAELEDSGVYFCASSQVPAGEQWGSYEQYFGPGTRLTVT.

J is TRBJ1-5 and V is TRBV28; D is undetermined. The CDR3 sequence is 12 residues long. V lost 8 bases to trimming and J lost 0 bases, with 5 bases between them. CDR1 MDHEN and CDR2 SYDVKM come from the germline V gene. The CDR3: CASDTSNQPQHF. Here the CDR3 DNA reads TGTGCCAGCGACACTAGCAATCAGCCCCAGCATTTT. Drawing the rest from reference TRBV28 and TRBJ1-5, the complete variable domain is DVKVTQSSRYLVKRTGEKVFLECVQDMDHENMFWYRQDPGLGLRLIYFSYDVKMKEKGDIPEGYSVSREKKERFSLILESASTNQTSMYLCASDTSNQPQHFGDGTRLSIL.

The rearrangement uses TRBV5-1 and TRBJ1-3; D possibly corresponds to TRBD1 (6 bases). Trimming took 0 bases from V and 0 from J, leaving 10 bases between them. CDR3 length equals 16 residues. Looked up from germline, CDR1 is SGHRS and CDR2 is YFSETQ. CDR3 residues: CASSLAGANSGNTIYF. CDR3 sequence (DNA): TGCGCCAGCAGCTTGGCAGGGGCGAACTCTGGAAACACCATATATTTT. Full variable domain (missing parts from reference TRBV5-1 and TRBJ1-3): KAGVTQTPRYLIKTRGQQVTLSCSPISGHRSVSWYQQTPGQGLQFLFEYFSETQRNKGNFPGRFSGRQFSNSRSEMNVSTLELGDSALYLCASSLAGANSGNTIYFGEGSWLTVV.

This chain connects TRBV5-1 to TRBJ1-5; tentatively, D is TRBD1 (5 bases). This CDR3 contains 13 residues. From germline, CDR1 is SGHRS and CDR2 YFSETQ. V was pared by 2 bases and J by 3 bases, with 6 bases between. For the CDR3, the DNA is TGCGCCAGCAGCTTAGGGGACAATCAGCCCCAGCATTTT. Its translation: CASSLGDNQPQHF.

CDR3 in DNA: TGTGCCAGCAGTTTATCCCCTAGCGTAAGCTCCTACGAGCAGTACTTC. Protein product: CASSLSPSVSSYEQYF. The rearrangement links TRBV28 to TRBJ2-5, with D maybe TRBD2 (6 bases). The better agreement between TRBJ2-7 and the DNA end casts doubt on the J call. Per the germline V gene, CDR1 is MDHEN and CDR2 is SYDVKM. The length of the CDR3 is 16 residues.